These 5 T cell receptor beta chains were sequenced from one sample in a study of T cell clonotyping in hematopoietic cell transplantation (dated by TCRdb to the early 2020s). To prepare the library, the immunoSEQ multiplex PCR assay was applied. TCRdb obtained this table from immuneACCESS and retained in-frame rearrangements with V and J assigned. These tables miss some clones; where compared with another copy, unresolved V genes account for less than half of the shortfall, and the remainder is unexplained. This sample holds 65,000 to 75,000 clones; around 94% were observed only once. 1.5% to 2% of the sample is in the top ten clones. The sample taken for sequencing was peripheral blood mononuclear cells. Source of these receptors: a man in his fifties or sixties in good health. Some clones in this sample may be carry-over from other donors' samples.

This chain connects TRBV5-4 to TRBJ2-3; TRBD2 matches at 8 bases. The CDR3 loop spans 17 amino acids. J gave up 4 bases and V 2 bases, and 12 bases lay outside the gene matches. Germline CDR1 and CDR2: SGHNT and YYREEE (reference sequence). CDR3 DNA: TGTGCCAGCAGCTTAGGGGGTGGGCTAGCGGGCTCAGATACGCAGTATTTT. This sequence encodes CASSLGGGLAGSDTQYF. Variable domain in full (rest from reference TRBV5-4 and TRBJ2-3): ETGVTQSPTHLIKTRGQQVTLRCSSQSGHNTVSWYQQALGQGPQFIFQYYREEENGRGNFPPRFSGLQFPNYSSELNVNALELDDSALYLCASSLGGGLAGSDTQYFGPGTRLTVL.

In DNA, the CDR3 is TGTGCCAGCAGCGCAGCAGAAAACACTGAAGCTTTCTTT. This gives the protein CASSAAENTEAFF. The chain is built from TRBV5-4 and TRBJ1-1; D not resolved. V was clipped by 4 bases and J by 2 bases, with 9 bases between them. The CDR3 has 13 amino acids. CDR1 and CDR2 (germline): SGHNT, YYREEE (reference sequence).

The genes are TRBV7-8 and TRBJ2-7, with TRBD2 matching 15 bases. The CDR3 is made up of 16 amino acids. CDR1 is SGHVS, CDR2 FQNEAQ, per germline. The trim removed 5 bases at V and 4 bases at J, leaving 6 bases unmatched. CDR3 coding DNA: TGTGCCAGCAGCATCCCGGGACTAGCGGGAGGTTACGAGCAGTACTTC. Its translation: CASSIPGLAGGYEQYF. The whole variable domain, remainder taken from reference TRBV7-8 and TRBJ2-7, is GAGVSQSPRYKVAKRGQDVALRCDPISGHVSLFWYQQALGQGPEFLTYFQNEAQLDKSGLPSDRFFAERPEGSVSTLKIQRTQQEDSAVYLCASSIPGLAGGYEQYFGPGTRLTVT.

This clone was detected once. V is TRBV7-6 and J is TRBJ1-1; D is possibly TRBD1 (6 bases). The CDR3 is 13 amino acids. Trimming removed 5 bases at V and 6 bases at J, with 13 bases between. Germline CDR1 reads SGHVS; CDR2 reads FNYEAQ. CDR3 region: CASSTQGSSEAFF. The CDR3 DNA is TGTGCCAGCAGCACCCAGGGGTCCTCTGAAGCTTTCTTT.

The chain joins TRBV27 to TRBJ2-5; tentatively, D is TRBD1 (6 bases). Germline CDR1 MNHEY, CDR2 SMNVEV (reference sequence). The CDR3 consists of 14 residues. Trimming pared 3 bases from V and 5 bases from J, leaving 13 bases between. The DNA for the CDR3 is TGTGCCAGCAGTTTTCAGGGGATGGGGGAGACCCAGTACTTC. Amino acids: CASSFQGMGETQYF.